This TCR beta chain comes out of a study of human T cells and chemical hapten exposure. Findings of the study overall: Counts of TCRs above 1 in 1000 frequency stayed unchanged with DPC sensitization.

Noted time point: patch test 1, 2 weeks after DPC sensitization. Treatment here: therapeutic diphenylcyclopropenone sensitization with weekly scalp DPC. MiXCR, applied by TCRdb to the RACE reads, yields one record per CDR3 protein. This sample has 74,000 or so distinct CDR3 sequences, with about 9.4% found just once. This CDR3 region has 14 residues. Trimming removed 0 bases at V and 8 bases at J, with 14 bases between. From germline, CDR1 is SEHNR and CDR2 FQNEAQ (reference sequence). Comments on this clonotype: Its antigen remains unknown.

The V and J genes are TRBV7-9 and TRBJ2-7; D possibly corresponds to TRBD2 (6 bases). Specimen: whole blood, collected in connection with sensitization to the hapten diphenylcyclopropenone (DPC). The source is a woman aged 45-59 years with alopecia areata. Some clones in this sample may be carry-over from other donors' samples. The DNA of the CDR3 is TGTGCCAGCAGCTTAGCCGGGAGAGCTAGGCAGCAGTACTTC. This translates into CASSLAGRARQQYF.